A selection of T cell receptor beta chains follows, all from one sample in a study of human T cells and chemical hapten exposure. TCRdb re-derived calls from the RACE reads in MiXCR, one entry per CDR3 protein. The sample shows 270,000 or so distinct CDR3 sequences, around 7.3% of them seen only once. The input for sequencing was whole blood, taken in connection with sensitization to the hapten diphenylcyclopropenone (DPC). These receptor sequences come from a man aged 18 to 30 with alopecia areata. Some clones in this sample may be carry-over from other donors' samples. Each CDR3 is given with its conserved first and last residue. A D gene is named only where the DNA matches it firmly.

V,D,J,CDR3
TRBV27,-,TRBJ2-5,CASSSHWGRKETQYF
TRBV29-1,-,TRBJ1-2,CVLTGNYGYTF
TRBV7-6,-,TRBJ2-2,CASSVNGAANTGELFF
TRBV4-3,-,TRBJ2-3,CASSQEAMTERTDTQYF
TRBV6-2/TRBV6-3,-,TRBJ1-1,CASRMTFDDPDRRNTEAFF
TRBV5-1,-,TRBJ2-5,CASSLAPGALQETQYF
TRBV3-1,-,TRBJ1-2,CASSQAQTEFNYGYTF
TRBV7-7,-,TRBJ2-5,CASSLGGGRGETQYF
TRBV20-1,TRBD2,TRBJ2-3,CSAGSGGARYGTDTQYF
TRBV5-1,-,TRBJ2-4,CASSPEGNIQYF
TRBV4-2,-,TRBJ2-1,CASSPQGGGLGEQFF
TRBV7-9,-,TRBJ1-1,CASSISSPNPLPREVNTEAFF
TRBV12-3/TRBV12-4,-,TRBJ2-7,CASSLAAQGGFEQYF
TRBV20-1,TRBD1,TRBJ1-1,CGGNRGNTEAFF
TRBV12-5,-,TRBJ2-3,CASGQGTVRTDTQYF
TRBV12-3/TRBV12-4,-,TRBJ1-3,CASSLSSPGDGNTIYF
TRBV6-2/TRBV6-3,-,TRBJ1-5,CASSYSGQAQPQHF
TRBV12-3/TRBV12-4,TRBD1,TRBJ2-2,CASSYPWGQGTGELFF
TRBV29-1,TRBD1,TRBJ1-2,CSVEPGQGAGGYTF
TRBV27,-,TRBJ1-2,CASSLGGLDYGYTF
TRBV7-3,-,TRBJ2-1,CASSSERGNEQFF
TRBV25-1,TRBD1,TRBJ2-1,CASRDTGTGAYNEQFF
TRBV12-3/TRBV12-4,TRBD2,TRBJ2-3,CASSLIAGGSDTQYF
TRBV3-1,-,TRBJ1-6,CASSQGQNSPLHF
TRBV7-2,-,TRBJ1-5,CASSSNLFRGNQPQHF
TRBV5-1,-,TRBJ2-3,CASKLEASTTDTQYF
TRBV6-5,-,TRBJ1-3,CASSYIGLADTIYF
TRBV5-1,-,TRBJ2-5,CASSLAVDEGETQYF
TRBV4-1,-,TRBJ1-1,CASSQDQFTGEAFF
TRBV7-9,-,TRBJ1-1,CASSLNSGYRTEAFF
TRBV7-8,-,TRBJ1-4,CASSVLLATNEKLFF
TRBV2,TRBD2,TRBJ2-3,CASRETSGGPSRTDTQYF
TRBV28,-,TRBJ1-5,CASRTDSIWDQPQHF
TRBV10-3,-,TRBJ2-7,CAISAGTYEQYF
TRBV6-2/TRBV6-3,TRBD2,TRBJ2-3,CASGGLAGKSTDTQYF
TRBV20-1,-,TRBJ1-2,CSALGKGYGYTF
TRBV4-3,-,TRBJ1-3,CASSRGSGNTIYF
TRBV7-9,-,TRBJ1-4,CASKPALTNEKLFF
TRBV7-2,TRBD1,TRBJ2-7,CASSPPWGQEENEQYF
TRBV20-1,TRBD2,TRBJ2-3,CSARLTSGGSITDTQYF
TRBV7-2,-,TRBJ1-5,CASSLAPWRENQPQHF
TRBV19,-,TRBJ2-1,CASSMGPNNEQFF
TRBV7-3,-,TRBJ2-2,CASSYGAGELFF
TRBV3-1,-,TRBJ2-6,CASSQEWESGANVLTF
TRBV27,-,TRBJ1-6,CASSFWNSPLHF
TRBV4-2,-,TRBJ2-5,CASSQETGQETQYF
TRBV10-3,-,TRBJ2-3,CAISGGSTDTQYF
TRBV6-1,-,TRBJ2-6,CASTGTPGGGANVLTF
TRBV7-9,TRBD2,TRBJ2-1,CASSPPLGRGTSEQFF
TRBV7-9,-,TRBJ1-4,CASSTLRSRLFF
TRBV13,-,TRBJ2-3,CASSPGQGFQDTQYF
TRBV5-5,TRBD1,TRBJ1-5,CASSYMTGGANQPQHF